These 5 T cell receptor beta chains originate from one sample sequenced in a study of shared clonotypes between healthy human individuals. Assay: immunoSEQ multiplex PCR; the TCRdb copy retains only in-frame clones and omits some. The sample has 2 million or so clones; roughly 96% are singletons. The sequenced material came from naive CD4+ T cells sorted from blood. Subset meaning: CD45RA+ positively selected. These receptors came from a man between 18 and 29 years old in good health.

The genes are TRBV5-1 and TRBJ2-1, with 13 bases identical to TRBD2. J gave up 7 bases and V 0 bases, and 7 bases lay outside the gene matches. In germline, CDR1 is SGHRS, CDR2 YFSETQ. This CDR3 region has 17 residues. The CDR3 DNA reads TGCGCCAGCAGCTTGGGGACTAGCGGGAGAGGATTAAATGAGCAGTTCTTC. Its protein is CASSLGTSGRGLNEQFF.

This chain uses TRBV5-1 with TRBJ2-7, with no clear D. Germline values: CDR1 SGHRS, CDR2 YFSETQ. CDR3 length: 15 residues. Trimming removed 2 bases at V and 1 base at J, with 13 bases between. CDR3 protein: CASSLGQVASYEQYF. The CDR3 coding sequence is TGCGCCAGCAGCTTAGGGCAGGTTGCGTCCTACGAGCAGTACTTC.

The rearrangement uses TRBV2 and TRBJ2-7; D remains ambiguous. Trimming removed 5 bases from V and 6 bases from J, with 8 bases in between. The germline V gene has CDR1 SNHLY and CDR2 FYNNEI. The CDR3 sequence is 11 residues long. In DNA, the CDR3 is TGTGCCAGCAGTCTTTTGGCCGAGCAGTACTTC. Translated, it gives CASSLLAEQYF.

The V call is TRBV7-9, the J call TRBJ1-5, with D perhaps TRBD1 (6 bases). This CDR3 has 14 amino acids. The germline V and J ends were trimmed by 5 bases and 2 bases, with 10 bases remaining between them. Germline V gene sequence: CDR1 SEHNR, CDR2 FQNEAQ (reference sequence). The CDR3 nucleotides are TGTGCCAGCAGCCAGGGGACCGGCAATCAGCCCCAGCATTTT. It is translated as CASSQGTGNQPQHF.

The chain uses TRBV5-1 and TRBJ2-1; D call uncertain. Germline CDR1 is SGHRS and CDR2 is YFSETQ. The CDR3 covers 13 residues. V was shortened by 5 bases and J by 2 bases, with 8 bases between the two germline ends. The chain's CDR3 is CASRDQAYNEQFF. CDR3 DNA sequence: TGCGCCAGCAGGGACCAAGCCTACAATGAGCAGTTCTTC.